This T cell receptor beta chain was retrieved from a study of spatial heterogeneity in lung cancer. At the level of the study: Mean representation of each unique TCR and UMI combination in the raw reads exceeded 8.5 occurrences.

Study-level results: Ubiquitous, expanded tumor-derived TCRs were more frequently observed in blood at resection than at follow-up.

Time point given: sample taken at primary tumor resection. Tumor, nontumor lung or frozen PBMC supplied whole RNA, sequenced without sorting. A total of approximately 77 untreated early-stage non-small cell lung cancer patients served as donors. Trimming cost V 4 bases and J 3 bases, with 9 bases left between them. Germline loops: CDR1 SGHVS, CDR2 FQNEAQ. The CDR3 contains 13 residues. This clonotype occurred many times. Its matching antigen is unknown. One entry per CDR3 protein, called by TCRdb with MiXCR from the 5' RACE reads. The sample has about 85,000 distinct CDR3 sequences, about 20% seen once.

This TCR was sampled from a male donor with early-stage non-small cell lung cancer. V is TRBV7-8 and J is TRBJ2-5; perhaps TRBD2 as D (6 bases). The source material was PBMCs, sampled at surgery. Here the CDR3 DNA reads TGTGCCAGCAGCTCCACGGGGGAAGAGACCCAGTACTTC. This encodes CASSSTGEETQYF.